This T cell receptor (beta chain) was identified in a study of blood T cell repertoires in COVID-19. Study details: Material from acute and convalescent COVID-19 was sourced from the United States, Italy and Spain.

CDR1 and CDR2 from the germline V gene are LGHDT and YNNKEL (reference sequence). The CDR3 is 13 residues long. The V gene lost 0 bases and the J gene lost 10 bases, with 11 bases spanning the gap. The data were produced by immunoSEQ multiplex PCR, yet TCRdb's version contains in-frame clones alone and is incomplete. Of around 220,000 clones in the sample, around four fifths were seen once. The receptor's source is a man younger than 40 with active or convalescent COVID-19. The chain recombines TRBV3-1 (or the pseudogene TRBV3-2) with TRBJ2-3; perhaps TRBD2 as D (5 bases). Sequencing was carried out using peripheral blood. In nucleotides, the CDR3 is TGTGCCAGCAGCCAAGACGTGCCCGGGGCGCAGTATTTT. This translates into CASSQDVPGAQYF.